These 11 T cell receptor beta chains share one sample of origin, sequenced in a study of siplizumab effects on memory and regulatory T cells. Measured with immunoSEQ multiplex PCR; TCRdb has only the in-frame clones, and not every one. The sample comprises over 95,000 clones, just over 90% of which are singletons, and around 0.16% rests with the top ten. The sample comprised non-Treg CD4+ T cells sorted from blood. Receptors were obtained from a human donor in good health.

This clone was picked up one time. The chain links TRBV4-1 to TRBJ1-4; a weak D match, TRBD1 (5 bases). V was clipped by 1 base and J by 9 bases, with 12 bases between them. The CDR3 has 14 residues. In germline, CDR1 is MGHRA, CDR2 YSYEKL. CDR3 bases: TGCGCCAGCAGCCAAGGGCAGGGCTGGAAAAAACTGTTTTTT. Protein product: CASSQGQGWKKLFF.

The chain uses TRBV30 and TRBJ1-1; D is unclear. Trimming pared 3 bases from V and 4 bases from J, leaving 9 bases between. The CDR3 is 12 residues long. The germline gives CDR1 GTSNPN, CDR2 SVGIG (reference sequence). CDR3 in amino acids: CAWSAGSTEAFF. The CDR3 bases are TGTGCCTGGAGCGCAGGTAGCACTGAAGCTTTCTTT.

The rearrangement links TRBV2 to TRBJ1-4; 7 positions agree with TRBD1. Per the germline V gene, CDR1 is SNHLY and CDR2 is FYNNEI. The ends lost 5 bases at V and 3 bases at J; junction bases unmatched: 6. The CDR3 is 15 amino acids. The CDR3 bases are TGTGCCAGCAGTAGCGACAGGGCGGCTAATGAAAAACTGTTTTTT. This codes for CASSSDRAANEKLFF.

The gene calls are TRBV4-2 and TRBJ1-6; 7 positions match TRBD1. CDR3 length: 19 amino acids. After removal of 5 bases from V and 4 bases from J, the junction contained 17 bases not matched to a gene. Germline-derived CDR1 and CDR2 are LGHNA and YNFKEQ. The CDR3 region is CASSSSGQGGTGYNSPLHF. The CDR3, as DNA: TGTGCCAGCAGCTCCTCCGGCCAGGGGGGAACGGGGTATAATTCACCCCTCCACTTT.

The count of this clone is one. CDR3 region: CASSLQGYEQYF. The CDR3 DNA is TGTGCCAGCAGTTTACAGGGTTACGAGCAGTACTTC. This rearrangement joins TRBV18 to TRBJ2-7; D may be TRBD1 (6 bases). This CDR3 is built from 12 residues. The germline V and J ends were trimmed by 8 bases and 4 bases, with 12 bases remaining between them. Per germline, CDR1 KGHSH and CDR2 LQKENI.

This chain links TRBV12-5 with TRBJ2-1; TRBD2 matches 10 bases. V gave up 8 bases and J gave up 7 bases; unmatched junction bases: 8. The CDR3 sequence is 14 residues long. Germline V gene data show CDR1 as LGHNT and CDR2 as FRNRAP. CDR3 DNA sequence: TGTGCTAGTTCCCAACTAGCGGGGAGGAATGAGCAGTTCTTC. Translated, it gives CASSQLAGRNEQFF.

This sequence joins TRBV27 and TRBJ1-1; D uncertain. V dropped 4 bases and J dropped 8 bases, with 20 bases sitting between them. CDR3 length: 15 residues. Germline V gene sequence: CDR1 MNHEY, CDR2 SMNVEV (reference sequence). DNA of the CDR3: TGTGCCAGCAGTTCTCCTTCGAGGCAGACTGGGGAAGCTTTCTTT. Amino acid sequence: CASSSPSRQTGEAFF.

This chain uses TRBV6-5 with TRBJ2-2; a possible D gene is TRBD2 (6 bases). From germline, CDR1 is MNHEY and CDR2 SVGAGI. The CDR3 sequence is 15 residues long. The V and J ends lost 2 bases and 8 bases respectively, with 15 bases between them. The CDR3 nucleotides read TGTGCCAGCAGTTACCCCTCGGGGGTTAGAGGGGAGCTGTTTTTT. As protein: CASSYPSGVRGELFF.

The CDR3 reads CAWSWLTGELFF. The CDR3, as DNA: TGTGCCTGGAGTTGGCTTACCGGGGAGCTGTTTTTT. This rearrangement joins TRBV30 to TRBJ2-2, with no clear D. Germline V gene lookup returns CDR1 GTSNPN and CDR2 SVGIG (reference sequence). V was trimmed by 2 bases and J by 5 bases, leaving 6 bases between them. The CDR3 runs 12 residues.

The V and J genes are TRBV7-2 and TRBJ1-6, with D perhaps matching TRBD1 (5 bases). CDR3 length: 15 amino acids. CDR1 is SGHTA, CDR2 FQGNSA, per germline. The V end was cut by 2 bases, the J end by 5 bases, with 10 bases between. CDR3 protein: CASSLSTGDNSPLHF. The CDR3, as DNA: TGTGCCAGCAGCTTATCAACAGGAGATAATTCACCCCTCCACTTT.

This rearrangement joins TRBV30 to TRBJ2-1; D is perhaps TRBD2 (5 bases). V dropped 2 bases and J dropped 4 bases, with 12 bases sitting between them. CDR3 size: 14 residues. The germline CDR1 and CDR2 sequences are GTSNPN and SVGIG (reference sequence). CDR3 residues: CAWSRERQYNEQFF. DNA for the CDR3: TGTGCCTGGAGTCGGGAAAGGCAGTACAATGAGCAGTTCTTC.